This TCR beta chain was recorded in a study of shared clonotypes between healthy human individuals. Overall study: Ranging from 18 to 49 in age, donors were a couple of women and a few men.

Across several immunoSEQ plates, the genomic DNA of each subset was split evenly. On sorted subsets, replicate PCRs used approximately 190 ng DNA, or about 30,000 T cell genomes. TCRdb's copy holds only in-frame clones and misses some; the assay was immunoSEQ multiplex PCR. Seen here are a few million clones, 85% to 95% observed once, and the top ten hold about 0.41%. V gave up 6 bases and J gave up 4 bases; unmatched junction bases: 4. The germline gives CDR1 MDHEN, CDR2 SYDVKM. The CDR3 has 13 amino acids. What was sequenced was naive CD4+ T cells from PBMCs. Specified subset: CD45RA+ positively selected. The TCR originated in a man aged 18 to 29 in good health. Some clones in this sample may be carry-over from other donors' samples. V usage is TRBV28 and J usage is TRBJ1-2, with TRBD1 matching over 8 bases. CDR3 nucleotide sequence: TGTGCCAGCAGGCTAGACAGGGGCTATGGCTACACCTTC. Its translation: CASRLDRGYGYTF.